This record looks at one T cell receptor (beta chain) sequence and its context. TCRdb independently ran MiXCR on the RT-PCR reads; one entry per CDR3 protein. Of hundreds of thousands of distinct CDR3 sequences in the sample, 16% were seen once. This CDR3 contains 14 residues. V was trimmed by 0 bases and J by 4 bases, leaving 10 bases between them. CDR1 and CDR2 (germline): SGDLS, YYNGEE. The data are from a study of patients and donors after allogeneic stem cell transplantation. Sequenced: blood, either unsorted or a sorted T cell fraction (not recorded which). The chain combines TRBV9 with TRBJ2-5; the D gene is possibly TRBD2 (5 bases). The source is a human donor who was either an allogeneic HSCT recipient or a stem cell or donor lymphocyte infusion donor (not recorded which). It is not recorded whose cells these are; they may come from a transplant donor. CDR3 amino acids: CASSVVGGSETQYF. The CDR3 nucleotides are TGTGCCAGCAGCGTAGTAGGCGGGTCAGAGACCCAGTACTTC.